A selection of T cell receptor beta chains follows, all from one sample in a study of cytotoxic CD8 clonotypes in ibrutinib-treated CLL. Repertoires were generated with immunoSEQ multiplex PCR, while TCRdb's copy carries only in-frame clones and drops some. Found here are about 130,000 clones, approximately 85% of them singletons; the top ten hold under 2.5%. This material consisted of PBMCs, taken after 24 months of ibrutinib treatment. The source of these receptors is a human donor with chronic lymphocytic leukemia. Each CDR3 is given with its conserved first and last residue. D genes are given only for firm matches. Not every row has a clone size; where given, it reads once, few, many or a size class.

-	-	TRBJ1-4	TRBV7-9	CASSLGTTNYEKLFF	TGTGCCAGCAGCCTGGGGACAACAAACTATGAAAAACTGTTTTTT
TRBD2	-	TRBJ2-7	TRBV19	CASSIRREQYEQYF	TGTGCCAGTAGTATAAGGCGGGAGCAGTACGAGCAGTACTTC
TRBD1	-	TRBJ2-1	TRBV5-6	CASSWQGARNEQFF	TGTGCCAGCAGCTGGCAGGGGGCACGGAATGAGCAGTTCTTC
-	-	TRBJ2-2	TRBV7-3	CASSPRVSRTNTGELFF	TGTGCCAGCAGCCCTCGAGTGAGTCGGACTAACACCGGGGAGCTGTTTTTT
TRBD1	-	TRBJ1-2	TRBV7-2	CASSLGNRGYGYTF	TGTGCCAGCAGCTTAGGAAACAGGGGGTATGGCTACACCTTC
-	once	TRBJ1-1	TRBV7-9	CASSLWPGETEAFF	TGTGCCAGCAGCTTATGGCCAGGGGAGACTGAAGCTTTCTTT
-	-	TRBJ1-1	TRBV6-5	CASSSSDGPPSTEAFF	TGTGCCAGCAGTTCCTCCGACGGGCCCCCAAGCACTGAAGCTTTCTTT
-	-	TRBJ2-5	TRBV7-2	CASSLGGGARETQYF	TGTGCCAGCAGCTTAGGAGGCGGGGCCCGGGAGACCCAGTACTTC
-	-	TRBJ2-7	TRBV18	CASSGLSYEQYF	TGTGCCAGCTCAGGGCTTTCGTACGAGCAGTACTTC
TRBD2	-	TRBJ2-5	TRBV18	CASSLRGGTQETQYF	TGTGCCAGCTCATTACGCGGGGGAACCCAAGAGACCCAGTACTTC
TRBD1	once	TRBJ1-4	TRBV4-2	CASSRSGGGTNEKLFF	TGTGCCAGCAGTCGATCAGGGGGGGGAACTAATGAAAAACTGTTTTTT
-	-	TRBJ2-7	TRBV14	CASSRDTAYEQYF	TGTGCCAGCAGCCGGGACACCGCCTACGAGCAGTACTTC
TRBD1	once	TRBJ2-3	TRBV7-3	CASSSGGFPQDTQYF	TGTGCCAGCAGCTCAGGGGGCTTTCCGCAAGATACGCAGTATTTT
TRBD1	-	TRBJ2-7	TRBV6-1	CASNRIRQGPYEQYF	TGTGCCAGCAACCGAATTAGACAGGGCCCCTACGAGCAGTACTTC
-	-	TRBJ2-6	TRBV18	CASSPSSKGGVGANVLTF	TGTGCCAGCTCACCCTCCTCGAAGGGGGGGGTTGGGGCCAACGTCCTGACTTTC
-	few	TRBJ1-1	TRBV11-2	CASSVLMNTEAFF	TGTGCCAGCAGCGTGTTAATGAACACTGAAGCTTTCTTT
-	-	TRBJ1-3	TRBV7-2	CASSSVGNTIYF	TGTGCCAGCAGCTCGGTTGGGAACACCATATATTTT
-	-	TRBJ1-2	TRBV27	CASSLSGSYGYTF	TGTGCCAGCAGTTTATCGGGGTCCTATGGCTACACCTTC
-	many	TRBJ1-4	TRBV7-9	CASSFLQGNEKLFF	TGTGCCAGCAGCTTCCTACAGGGAAATGAAAAACTGTTTTTT
TRBD2	-	TRBJ2-1	TRBV6-6	CASSYTSGSNEQFF	TGTGCCAGCAGTTACACTAGCGGGAGCAATGAGCAGTTCTTC
-	-	TRBJ1-4	TRBV5-4	CASSTALRTTNEKLFF	TGTGCCAGCAGCACAGCGCTCAGGACAACTAATGAAAAACTGTTTTTT
TRBD1	-	TRBJ2-1	TRBV29-1	CSVETGTPNEQFF	TGCAGCGTTGAGACAGGGACACCCAATGAGCAGTTCTTC
-	-	TRBJ2-3	TRBV7-2	CASSLRADTQYF	TGTGCCAGCAGCCTGCGGGCAGATACGCAGTATTTT
-	once	TRBJ2-3	TRBV7-8	CASSLGPADTQYF	TGTGCCAGCAGCCTGGGGCCCGCAGATACGCAGTATTTT
-	-	TRBJ2-3	TRBV27	CASSLVGSRETDTQYF	TGTGCCAGCAGTTTGGTCGGGAGTAGGGAAACAGATACGCAGTATTTT
-	-	TRBJ2-4	TRBV7-2	CASSPSDTAEYKNIQYF	TGTGCCAGCAGCCCCAGCGACACAGCGGAATACAAAAACATTCAGTACTTC
TRBD1	-	TRBJ2-3	TRBV29-1	CSLSLGTGRGDTQYF	TGCAGCCTTAGCCTAGGGACAGGAAGGGGAGATACGCAGTATTTT
-	-	TRBJ1-3	TRBV7-2	CASSLPRAGAAGNTIYF	TGTGCCAGCAGCTTACCCCGTGCGGGGGCAGCAGGAAACACCATATATTTT
-	-	TRBJ2-2	TRBV5-6	CASSPRQVTNTGELFF	TGTGCCAGCAGCCCTAGACAGGTTACGAACACCGGGGAGCTGTTTTTT
-	-	TRBJ1-5	TRBV7-2	CASSVEGGNQPQHF	TGTGCCAGCAGCGTAGAGGGGGGCAATCAGCCCCAGCATTTT
TRBD2	once	TRBJ2-7	TRBV7-8	CASSSRGGLLAGGTYEQYF	TGTGCCAGCAGCTCTAGAGGGGGACTACTAGCGGGTGGGACCTACGAGCAGTACTTC
TRBD1	few	TRBJ1-2	TRBV19	CASSRDRTRGEGYTF	TGTGCCAGTAGCCGGGACAGAACAAGGGGTGAGGGCTACACCTTC
TRBD2	-	TRBJ2-7	TRBV7-2	CASSIAPGLEYEQYF	TGTGCCAGCAGCATCGCCCCGGGACTAGAATACGAGCAGTACTTC
-	-	TRBJ1-6	TRBV28	CASSFFSGTVVYNSPLHF	TGTGCCAGCTCATTTTTTAGTGGGACGGTAGTCTATAATTCACCCCTCCACTTT
TRBD2	-	TRBJ2-2	TRBV15	CATSKSGIGTGELFF	TGTGCCACCAGCAAAAGCGGGATTGGTACCGGGGAGCTGTTTTTT
TRBD1	-	TRBJ2-7	TRBV28	CASRYGTGVREQYF	TGTGCCAGCAGGTACGGGACAGGGGTACGCGAGCAGTACTTC
TRBD1	many	TRBJ1-2	TRBV4-2	CASSLRTGVNYGYTF	TGTGCCAGCAGCCTCCGGACAGGGGTTAACTATGGCTACACCTTC
-	once	TRBJ2-3	TRBV2	CASSGQRTSTDTQYF	TGTGCCAGCAGTGGACAGCGAACTAGCACAGATACGCAGTATTTT
TRBD2	-	TRBJ2-3	TRBV9	CASSSTSGGLSTDTQYF	TGTGCCAGCAGCTCGACTAGCGGGGGGCTTAGCACAGATACGCAGTATTTT
-	-	TRBJ2-3	TRBV28	CASSVTSLGDTQYF	TGTGCCAGCAGTGTGACTAGTTTGGGAGATACGCAGTATTTT
-	-	TRBJ1-2	TRBV10-3	CAISESQKFAGYTF	TGTGCCATCAGTGAGTCTCAAAAGTTTGCGGGCTACACCTTC
-	once	TRBJ2-7	TRBV9	CASSAGWGRAPHEQYF	TGTGCCAGCAGCGCGGGGTGGGGACGTGCCCCTCACGAGCAGTACTTC
-	once	TRBJ2-3	TRBV5-1	CASSKDIPDRDTQYF	TGCGCCAGCAGCAAGGACATCCCAGATAGGGATACGCAGTATTTT
-	-	TRBJ1-2	TRBV29-1	CSVEDRGRGPNYGYTF	TGCAGCGTTGAAGATCGGGGTCGGGGGCCGAACTATGGCTACACCTTC
-	-	TRBJ2-2	TRBV5-6	CASSRAVGGNTGELFF	TGTGCCAGCAGCCGAGCGGTCGGGGGGAACACCGGGGAGCTGTTTTTT
-	few	TRBJ1-2	TRBV19	CASSIQPSDRTRFGYTF	TGTGCCAGTAGTATCCAACCCTCAGACAGGACCCGATTTGGCTACACCTTC
TRBD2	few	TRBJ2-7	TRBV7-2	CASSAAGGASEQYF	TGTGCCAGCAGCGCGGCGGGGGGCGCTAGCGAGCAGTACTTC